The 10 T cell receptor beta chains below come from one sample, sequenced in a study of beta chain features in type 1 diabetes. The whole isolated RNA underwent reverse transcription, so sequencing captured expressed TCRB transcripts. The table came from immunoSEQ multiplex PCR; TCRdb's copy has only in-frame clones and leaves some out. The data show about 160,000 clones, with about 8.5% seen just once and approximately 0.69% held by the top ten. Sequences were obtained from central memory CD4+ T cells from blood. Source of these receptors: a man aged 18-30 years in good health.

The chain carries TRBV7-9 and TRBJ2-6; possibly TRBD1 for D (5 bases). Germline V gene data show CDR1 as SEHNR and CDR2 as FQNEAQ (reference sequence). The CDR3 covers 17 residues. V gave up 4 bases and J gave up 2 bases, with 15 bases separating them. CDR3 sequence reads: CASSSTNTGTGANVLTF. CDR3 bases: TGTGCCAGCAGCTCAACGAACACAGGTACTGGGGCCAACGTCCTGACTTTC.

This clone turned up a few times. The chain uses TRBV7-2 and TRBJ2-6; TRBD2 is a possible D gene (6 bases). The germline V gene encodes CDR1 SGHTA and CDR2 FQGNSA. CDR3 length equals 15 residues. With 6 bases removed from V and 0 bases from J, the gap between germline ends came to 9 bases. CDR3 bases: TGTGCCAGCAGATCGGGACTCTCTGGGGCCAACGTCCTGACTTTC. This codes for CASRSGLSGANVLTF.

This clone was found many times. The CDR3 here is CASSQERGGEQFF. The CDR3 DNA follows: TGTGCCAGCAGCCAAGAAAGGGGAGGTGAGCAGTTCTTC. V usage is TRBV4-2 and J usage is TRBJ2-1; perhaps TRBD2 as D (6 bases). Germline CDR1 reads LGHNA; CDR2 reads YNFKEQ. The CDR3 loop spans 13 amino acids. The V end lost 0 bases, the J end lost 9 bases, and 9 bases lay between the germline ends.

This clone was counted between two and nine times. This chain uses TRBV7-3 with TRBJ1-3; tentative D call: TRBD1 (5 bases). V was trimmed by 1 base and J by 3 bases, leaving 13 bases between them. The CDR3 consists of 16 residues. The V gene's germline CDR1 is SGHTA and CDR2 FQGTGA. The CDR3 reads CASSLNGGTGGNTIYF. In DNA, the CDR3 is TGTGCCAGCAGCTTAAACGGGGGTACAGGTGGAAACACCATATATTTT.

This clone was seen more than once but under ten times. This chain joins TRBV28 and TRBJ1-2; D is perhaps TRBD1 (6 bases). The CDR3 is made up of 17 amino acids. V was clipped by 2 bases and J by 4 bases, with 20 bases between them. The germline gives CDR1 MDHEN, CDR2 SYDVKM. The CDR3 here is CASSLAQWGGAVYGYTF. As DNA, the CDR3 is TGTGCCAGCAGTTTAGCCCAATGGGGGGGCGCAGTCTATGGCTACACCTTC.

There are a few counts of this clone. This CDR3 reads CTSSHSLAGSYEQYF. Here the CDR3 DNA reads TGCACCAGCAGCCATAGTTTAGCGGGATCCTACGAGCAGTACTTC. The chain employs TRBV1 and TRBJ2-7; no check of the table's D call, TRBD2, against the DNA was made. TRBV1 is a pseudogene. The CDR3 extends over 15 amino acids.

Only a few counts were recorded for this clone. DNA of the CDR3: TGTGCCAGTAGTATAGCCGGAGAGACCCAGTACTTC. It yields the protein CASSIAGETQYF. The chain is built from TRBV19 and TRBJ2-5, with D unresolved. The CDR3 is 12 amino acids. The V gene's germline CDR1 is LNHDA and CDR2 SQIVND (reference sequence). V lost 1 base and J lost 4, with 4 bases in between. Combining the CDR3 with reference TRBV19 and TRBJ2-5 gives the whole variable domain DGGITQSPKYLFRKEGQNVTLSCEQNLNHDAMYWYRQDPGQGLRLIYYSQIVNDFQKGDIAEGYSVSREKKESFPLTVTSAQKNPTAFYLCASSIAGETQYFGPGTRLLVL.

The chain has TRBV7-2 and TRBJ2-1; 10 positions agree with TRBD2. The germline CDR1 and CDR2 sequences are SGHTA and FQGNSA. V lost 2 bases to trimming and J lost 7 bases; unmatched junction nucleotides: 5. The CDR3 runs to 15 residues. This chain's CDR3 is CASSLLAGDKNEQFF. CDR3 DNA: TGTGCCAGCAGCTTACTAGCGGGAGATAAGAATGAGCAGTTCTTC. The entire variable domain, with the rest obtained from reference TRBV7-2 and TRBJ2-1, is as follows: GAGVSQSPSNKVTEKGKDVELRCDPISGHTALYWYRQSLGQGLEFLIYFQGNSAPDKSGLPSDRFSAERTGGSVSTLTIQRTQQEDSAVYLCASSLLAGDKNEQFFGPGTRLTVL.

The V and J genes are TRBV7-9 and TRBJ1-5; the D gene is possibly TRBD1 (5 bases). The CDR3 extends over 16 amino acids. CDR1 and CDR2 (germline): SEHNR, FQNEAQ (reference sequence). Trimming took off 1 base at V and 1 base at J, with 11 bases between the two ends. The CDR3 reads CASSLGHRQSNQPQHF. The CDR3 nucleotides are TGTGCCAGCAGCTTAGGCCACAGGCAGAGCAATCAGCCCCAGCATTTT.

CDR3 amino acids: CASSWTDSTDTQYF. The DNA of the CDR3 is TGTGCCAGCAGCTGGACGGACAGTACAGATACGCAGTATTTT. The V gene is TRBV5-5, the J gene TRBJ2-3; D perhaps matches TRBD1 (6 bases). CDR3 length: 14 amino acids. Germline assignment: CDR1 SGHKS and CDR2 YYEKEE (reference sequence). V was shortened by 3 bases and J by 3 bases, with 11 bases between the two germline ends.